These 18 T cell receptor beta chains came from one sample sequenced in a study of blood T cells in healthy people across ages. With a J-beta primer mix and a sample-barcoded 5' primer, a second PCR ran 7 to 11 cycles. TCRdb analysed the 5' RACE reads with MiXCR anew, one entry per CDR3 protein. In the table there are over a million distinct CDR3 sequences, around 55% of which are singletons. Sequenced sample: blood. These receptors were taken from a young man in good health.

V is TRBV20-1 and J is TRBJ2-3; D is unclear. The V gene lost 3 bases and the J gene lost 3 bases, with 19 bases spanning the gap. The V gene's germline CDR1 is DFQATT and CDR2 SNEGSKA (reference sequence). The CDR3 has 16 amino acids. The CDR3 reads CSARALVSRLTDTQYF. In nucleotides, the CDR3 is TGCAGTGCTAGGGCTCTAGTGTCCCGACTGACAGATACGCAGTATTTT.

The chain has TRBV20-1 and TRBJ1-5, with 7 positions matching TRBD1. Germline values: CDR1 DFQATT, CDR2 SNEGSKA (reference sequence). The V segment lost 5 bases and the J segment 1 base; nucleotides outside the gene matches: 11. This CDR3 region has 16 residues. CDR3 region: CSASGTALASNQPQHF. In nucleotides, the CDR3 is TGCAGTGCTTCCGGGACAGCCCTAGCGAGCAATCAGCCCCAGCATTTT.

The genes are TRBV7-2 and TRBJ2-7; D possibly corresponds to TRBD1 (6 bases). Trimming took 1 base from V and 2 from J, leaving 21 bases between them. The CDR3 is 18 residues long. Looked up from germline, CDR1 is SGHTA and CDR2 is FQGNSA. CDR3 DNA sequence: TGTGCCAGCAGCTTAGTAGAGGTTGCAGGGGCAGGCACCTACGAGCAGTACTTC. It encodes CASSLVEVAGAGTYEQYF. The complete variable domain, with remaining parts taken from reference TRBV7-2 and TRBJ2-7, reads GAGVSQSPSNKVTEKGKDVELRCDPISGHTALYWYRQSLGQGLEFLIYFQGNSAPDKSGLPSDRFSAERTGGSVSTLTIQRTQQEDSAVYLCASSLVEVAGAGTYEQYFGPGTRLTVT.

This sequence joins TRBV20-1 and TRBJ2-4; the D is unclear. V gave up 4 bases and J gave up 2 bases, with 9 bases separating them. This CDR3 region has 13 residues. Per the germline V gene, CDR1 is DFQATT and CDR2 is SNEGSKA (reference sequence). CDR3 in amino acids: CSANHGSKNIQYF. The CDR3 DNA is TGCAGTGCTAATCACGGCTCCAAAAACATTCAGTACTTC.

CDR3 nucleotides: TGTGCCAGCAGCCCCCATCCGGCGAACACCGGGGAGCTGTTTTTT. Residues: CASSPHPANTGELFF. The rearrangement links TRBV11-2 to TRBJ2-2, with D unclear. The CDR3 sequence is 15 residues long. Looked up from germline, CDR1 is SGHAT and CDR2 is FQNNGV. Trimming removed 5 bases from V and 0 bases from J, with 10 bases in between.

CDR3 DNA: TGCGCCAGCAGCCAAAGAACTAGCGCTGACGACGAGCAGTACTTC. Amino acid sequence: CASSQRTSADDEQYF. The V and J genes are TRBV4-1 and TRBJ2-7, with 7 bases aligning to TRBD2. The V gene end was trimmed by 2 bases and the J gene end by 5 bases; junction bases not matched to a gene: 9. Germline CDR1 is MGHRA and CDR2 is YSYEKL. The CDR3 runs 15 residues.

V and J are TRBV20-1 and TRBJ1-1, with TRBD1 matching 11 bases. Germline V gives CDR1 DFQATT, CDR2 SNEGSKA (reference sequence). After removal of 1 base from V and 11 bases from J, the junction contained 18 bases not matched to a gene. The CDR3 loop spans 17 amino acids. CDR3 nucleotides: TGCAGTGCTAGAGTAACCGGGACAGGGGGAATTGTTGGGGAGGCTTTCTTT. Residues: CSARVTGTGGIVGEAFF.

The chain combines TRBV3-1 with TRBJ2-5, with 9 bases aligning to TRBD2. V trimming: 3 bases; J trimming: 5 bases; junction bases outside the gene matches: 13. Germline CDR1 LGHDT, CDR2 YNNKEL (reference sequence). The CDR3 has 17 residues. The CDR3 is CASSHLAGQERGETQYF. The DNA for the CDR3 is TGTGCCAGCAGCCACCTAGCGGGGCAAGAGCGGGGTGAGACCCAGTACTTC.

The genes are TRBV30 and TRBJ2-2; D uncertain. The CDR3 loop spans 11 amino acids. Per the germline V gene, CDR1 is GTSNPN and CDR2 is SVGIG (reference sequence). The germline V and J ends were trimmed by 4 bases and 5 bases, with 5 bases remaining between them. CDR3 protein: CAWIGTGELFF. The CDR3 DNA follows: TGTGCCTGGATCGGGACCGGGGAGCTGTTTTTT.

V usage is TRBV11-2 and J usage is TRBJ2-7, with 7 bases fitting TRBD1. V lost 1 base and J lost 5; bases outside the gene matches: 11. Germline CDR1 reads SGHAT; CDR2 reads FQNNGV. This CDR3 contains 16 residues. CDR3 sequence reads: CASSLAVVTGSHEQYF. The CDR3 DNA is TGTGCCAGCAGCTTAGCGGTAGTGACAGGGAGCCACGAGCAGTACTTC.

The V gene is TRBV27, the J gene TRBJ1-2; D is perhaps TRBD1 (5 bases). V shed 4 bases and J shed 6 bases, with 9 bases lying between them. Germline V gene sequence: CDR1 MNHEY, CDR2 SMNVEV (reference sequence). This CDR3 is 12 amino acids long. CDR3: CASSSGSNGYTF. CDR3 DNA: TGTGCCAGCAGTTCAGGGTCCAATGGCTACACCTTC.

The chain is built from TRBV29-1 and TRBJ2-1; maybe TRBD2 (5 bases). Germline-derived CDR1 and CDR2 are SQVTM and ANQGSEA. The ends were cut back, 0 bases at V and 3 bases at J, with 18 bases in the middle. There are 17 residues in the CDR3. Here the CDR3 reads CSVEEGESGLIYNEQFF. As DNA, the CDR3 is TGCAGCGTTGAAGAAGGAGAATCCGGACTCATCTACAATGAGCAGTTCTTC.

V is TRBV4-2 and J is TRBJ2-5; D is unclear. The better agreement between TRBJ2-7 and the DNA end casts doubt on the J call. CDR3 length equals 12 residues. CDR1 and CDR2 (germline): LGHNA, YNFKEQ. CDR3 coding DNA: TGTGCCAGCAGCCAAGGGGAACCCGAGCAGTACTTC. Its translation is CASSQGEPEQYF.

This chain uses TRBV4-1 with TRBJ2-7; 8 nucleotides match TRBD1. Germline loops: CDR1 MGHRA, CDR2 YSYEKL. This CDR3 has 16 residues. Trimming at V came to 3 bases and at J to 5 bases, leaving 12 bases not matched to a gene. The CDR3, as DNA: TGCGCCAGCAGCCAGTACCGGACAGGGAGGTTCGACGAGCAGTACTTC. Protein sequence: CASSQYRTGRFDEQYF.

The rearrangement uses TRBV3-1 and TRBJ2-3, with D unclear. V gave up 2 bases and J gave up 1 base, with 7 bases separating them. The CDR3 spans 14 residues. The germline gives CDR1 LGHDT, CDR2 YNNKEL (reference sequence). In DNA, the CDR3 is TGTGCCAGCAGCCAACTTGCGGGCACAGATACGCAGTATTTT. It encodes CASSQLAGTDTQYF.

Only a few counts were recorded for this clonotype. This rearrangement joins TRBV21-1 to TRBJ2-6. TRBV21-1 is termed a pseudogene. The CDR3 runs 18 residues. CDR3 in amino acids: CASIRGENFPSGANVLTF. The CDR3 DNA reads TGTGCCAGCATCAGGGGTGAAAACTTCCCCTCTGGGGCCAACGTCCTGACTTTC.

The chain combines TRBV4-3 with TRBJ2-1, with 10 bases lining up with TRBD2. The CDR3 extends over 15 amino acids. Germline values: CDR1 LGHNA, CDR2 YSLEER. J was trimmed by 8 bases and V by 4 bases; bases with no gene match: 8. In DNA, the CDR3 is TGCGCCAGCAGCCCCATAGCGGGGGGTATCGATGAGCAGTTCTTC. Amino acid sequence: CASSPIAGGIDEQFF.

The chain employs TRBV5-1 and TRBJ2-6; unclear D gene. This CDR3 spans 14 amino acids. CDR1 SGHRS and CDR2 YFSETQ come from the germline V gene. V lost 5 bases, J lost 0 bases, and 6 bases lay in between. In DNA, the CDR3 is TGCGCCAGCAGGGGAAGCTCTGGGGCCAACGTCCTGACTTTC. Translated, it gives CASRGSSGANVLTF.